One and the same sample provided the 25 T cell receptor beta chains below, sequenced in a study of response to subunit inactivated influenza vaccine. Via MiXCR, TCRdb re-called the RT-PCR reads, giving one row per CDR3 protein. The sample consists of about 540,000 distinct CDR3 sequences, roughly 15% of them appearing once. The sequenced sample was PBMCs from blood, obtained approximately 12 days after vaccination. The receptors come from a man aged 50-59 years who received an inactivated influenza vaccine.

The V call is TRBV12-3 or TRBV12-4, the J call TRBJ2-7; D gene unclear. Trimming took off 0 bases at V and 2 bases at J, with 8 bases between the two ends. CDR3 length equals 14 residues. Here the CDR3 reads CASSLAVVTYEQYF. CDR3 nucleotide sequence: TGTGCCAGCAGTTTAGCGGTCGTAACCTACGAGCAGTACTTC.

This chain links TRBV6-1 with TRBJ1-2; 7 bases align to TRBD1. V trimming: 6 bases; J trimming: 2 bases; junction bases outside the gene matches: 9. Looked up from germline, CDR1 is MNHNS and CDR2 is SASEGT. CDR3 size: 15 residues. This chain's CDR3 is CASRTTGQSNYGYTF. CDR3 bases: TGTGCCAGCAGGACCACGGGACAGTCAAACTATGGCTACACCTTC.

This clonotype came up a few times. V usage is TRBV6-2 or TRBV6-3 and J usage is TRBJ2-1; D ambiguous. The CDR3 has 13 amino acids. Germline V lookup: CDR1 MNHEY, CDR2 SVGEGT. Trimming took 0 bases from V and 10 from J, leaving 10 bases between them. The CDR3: CASSYSWSQEQFF. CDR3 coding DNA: TGTGCCAGCAGTTACTCGTGGTCCCAAGAGCAGTTCTTC.

CDR3 amino acids: CSARKTGNTGELFF. CDR3 nucleotide sequence: TGCAGTGCTAGAAAAACAGGGAACACCGGGGAGCTGTTTTTT. V gene TRBV20-1 combines with J gene TRBJ2-2; D possibly corresponds to TRBD1 (5 bases). The CDR3 is 14 residues long. V was clipped by 2 bases and J by 1 base, with 8 bases between them. CDR1 is DFQATT and CDR2 is SNEGSKA in the germline V gene (reference sequence).

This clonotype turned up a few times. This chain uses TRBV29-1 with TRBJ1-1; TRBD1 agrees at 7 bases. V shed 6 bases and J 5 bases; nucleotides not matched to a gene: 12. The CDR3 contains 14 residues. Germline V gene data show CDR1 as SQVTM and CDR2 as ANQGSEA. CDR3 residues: CSVGRMTGLTEAFF. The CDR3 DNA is TGCAGCGTGGGGAGGATGACAGGGCTGACTGAAGCTTTCTTT.

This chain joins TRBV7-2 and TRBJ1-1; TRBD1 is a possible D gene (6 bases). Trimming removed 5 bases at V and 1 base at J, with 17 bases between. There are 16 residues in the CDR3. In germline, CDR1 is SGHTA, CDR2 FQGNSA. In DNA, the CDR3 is TGTGCCAGCAGCCTAGGACAGTCTAGGGGGAACACTGAAGCTTTCTTT. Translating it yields CASSLGQSRGNTEAFF.

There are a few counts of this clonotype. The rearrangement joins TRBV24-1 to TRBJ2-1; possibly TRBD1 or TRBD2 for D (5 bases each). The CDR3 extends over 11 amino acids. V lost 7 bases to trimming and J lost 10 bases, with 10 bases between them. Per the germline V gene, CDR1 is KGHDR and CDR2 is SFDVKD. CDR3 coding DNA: TGTGCCACCAGCTCCTGGGACGAGCAGTTCTTC. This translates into CATSSWDEQFF.

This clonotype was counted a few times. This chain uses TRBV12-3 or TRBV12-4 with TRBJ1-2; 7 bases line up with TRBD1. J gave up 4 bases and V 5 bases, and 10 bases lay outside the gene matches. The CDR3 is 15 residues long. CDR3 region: CASSPRQGEPYGYTF. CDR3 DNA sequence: TGTGCCAGCAGTCCCCGACAGGGAGAACCCTATGGCTACACCTTC.

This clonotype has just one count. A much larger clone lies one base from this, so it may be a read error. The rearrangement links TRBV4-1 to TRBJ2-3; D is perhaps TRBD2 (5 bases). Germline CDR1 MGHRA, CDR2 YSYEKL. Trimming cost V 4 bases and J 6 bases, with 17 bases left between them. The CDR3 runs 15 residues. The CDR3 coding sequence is TGCGCCAGCAGCCGTGGACGGGCCGGGGATGATACGCAGTATTTT. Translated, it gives CASSRGRAGDDTQYF.

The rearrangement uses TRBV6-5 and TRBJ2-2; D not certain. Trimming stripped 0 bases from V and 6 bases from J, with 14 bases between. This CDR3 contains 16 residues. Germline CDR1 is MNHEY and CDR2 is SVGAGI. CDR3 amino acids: CASSYSRSAGSGELFF. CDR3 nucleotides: TGTGCCAGCAGTTACTCGAGGTCCGCCGGATCCGGGGAGCTGTTTTTT.

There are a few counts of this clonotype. In DNA, the CDR3 is TGCAGTGCTGTGAGCAGGGATAGCAATCAGCCCCAGCATTTT. Translated: CSAVSRDSNQPQHF. The chain has TRBV20-1 and TRBJ1-5; tentatively, D is TRBD1 (5 bases). Trimming left V 5 bases short and J 0 bases short, with 11 bases between. The germline V gene encodes CDR1 DFQATT and CDR2 SNEGSKA (reference sequence). The CDR3 spans 14 residues.

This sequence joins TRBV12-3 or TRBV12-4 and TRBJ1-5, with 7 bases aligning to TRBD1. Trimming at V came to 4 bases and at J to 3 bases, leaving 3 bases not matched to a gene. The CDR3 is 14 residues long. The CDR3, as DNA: TGTGCCAGCAGTTACAGGGGAGTCAATCAGCCCCAGCATTTT. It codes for CASSYRGVNQPQHF.

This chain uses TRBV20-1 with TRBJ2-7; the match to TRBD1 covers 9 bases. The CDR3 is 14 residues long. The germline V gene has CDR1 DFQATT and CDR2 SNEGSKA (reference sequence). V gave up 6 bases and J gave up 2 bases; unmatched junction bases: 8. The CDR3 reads CSASGGQGTYEQYF. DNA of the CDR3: TGCAGTGCCTCGGGGGGACAGGGCACCTACGAGCAGTACTTC.

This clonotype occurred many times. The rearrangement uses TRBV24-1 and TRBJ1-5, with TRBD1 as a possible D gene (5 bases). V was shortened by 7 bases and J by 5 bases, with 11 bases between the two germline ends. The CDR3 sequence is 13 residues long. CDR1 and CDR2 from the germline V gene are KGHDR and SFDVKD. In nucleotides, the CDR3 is TGTGCCACCAGCCTGGGACCTTATCAGCCCCAGCATTTT. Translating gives CATSLGPYQPQHF.

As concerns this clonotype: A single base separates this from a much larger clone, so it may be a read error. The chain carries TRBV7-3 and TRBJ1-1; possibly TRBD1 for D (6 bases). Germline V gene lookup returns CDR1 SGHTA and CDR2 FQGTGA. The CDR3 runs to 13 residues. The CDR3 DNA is TGTGCCTGCAGCTTCTCAGGGGCAGCTGAAGCTTTCTTT. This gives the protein CACSFSGAAEAFF. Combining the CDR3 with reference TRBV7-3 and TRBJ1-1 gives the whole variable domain GAGVSQTPSNKVTEKGKYVELRCDPISGHTALYWYRQSLGQGPEFLIYFQGTGAADDSGLPNDRFFAVRPEGSVSTLKIQRTERGDSAVYLCACSFSGAAEAFFGQGTRLTVV.

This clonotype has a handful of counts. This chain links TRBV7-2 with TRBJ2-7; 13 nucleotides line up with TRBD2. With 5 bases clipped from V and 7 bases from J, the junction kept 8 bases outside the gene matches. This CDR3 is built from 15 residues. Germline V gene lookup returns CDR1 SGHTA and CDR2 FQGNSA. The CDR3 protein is CASSMWTSGGGEQYF. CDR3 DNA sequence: TGTGCCAGCAGCATGTGGACTAGCGGGGGAGGTGAGCAGTACTTC.

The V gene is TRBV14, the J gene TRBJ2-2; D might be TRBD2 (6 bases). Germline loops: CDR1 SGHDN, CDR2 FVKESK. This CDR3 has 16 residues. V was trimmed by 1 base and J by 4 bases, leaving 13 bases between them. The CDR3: CASSQVAGRLTGELFF. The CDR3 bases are TGTGCCAGCAGCCAAGTTGCGGGGCGCCTCACCGGGGAGCTGTTTTTT. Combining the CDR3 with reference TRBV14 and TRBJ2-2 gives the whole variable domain EAGVTQFPSHSVIEKGQTVTLRCDPISGHDNLYWYRRVMGKEIKFLLHFVKESKQDESGMPNNRFLAERTGGTYSTLKVQPAELEDSGVYFCASSQVAGRLTGELFFGEGSRLTVL.

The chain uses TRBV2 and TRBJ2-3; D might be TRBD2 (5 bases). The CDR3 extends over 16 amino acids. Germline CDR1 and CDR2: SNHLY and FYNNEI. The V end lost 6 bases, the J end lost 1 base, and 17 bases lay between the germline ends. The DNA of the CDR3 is TGTGCCAGCAGGATGGACTCCCTGGAGGGCACAGATACGCAGTATTTT. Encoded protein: CASRMDSLEGTDTQYF.

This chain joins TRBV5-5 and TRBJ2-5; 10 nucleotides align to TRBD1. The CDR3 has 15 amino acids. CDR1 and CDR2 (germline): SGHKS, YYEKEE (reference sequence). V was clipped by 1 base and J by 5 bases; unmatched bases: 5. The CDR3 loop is CASSLWDRGWETQYF. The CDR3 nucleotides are TGTGCCAGCAGCTTGTGGGACAGGGGATGGGAGACCCAGTACTTC.

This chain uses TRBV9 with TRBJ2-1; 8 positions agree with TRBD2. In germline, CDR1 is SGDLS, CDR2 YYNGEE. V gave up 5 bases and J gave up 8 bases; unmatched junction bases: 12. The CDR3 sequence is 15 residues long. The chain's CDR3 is CASSRSAREADEQFF. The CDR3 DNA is TGTGCCAGCAGTCGTAGTGCGCGGGAGGCCGATGAGCAGTTCTTC.

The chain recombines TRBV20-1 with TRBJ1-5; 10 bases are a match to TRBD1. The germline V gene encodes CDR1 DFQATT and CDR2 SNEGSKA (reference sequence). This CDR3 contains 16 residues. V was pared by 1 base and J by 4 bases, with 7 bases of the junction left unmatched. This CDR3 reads CSARGPGQGINQPQHF. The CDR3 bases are TGCAGTGCTAGAGGGCCGGGACAGGGGATTAATCAGCCCCAGCATTTT.

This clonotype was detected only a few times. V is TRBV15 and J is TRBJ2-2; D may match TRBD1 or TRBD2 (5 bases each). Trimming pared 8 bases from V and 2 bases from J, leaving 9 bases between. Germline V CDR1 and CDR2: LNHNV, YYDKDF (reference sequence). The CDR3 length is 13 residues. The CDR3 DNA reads TGTGCCACCGGGGACGGAAACACCGGGGAGCTGTTTTTT. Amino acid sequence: CATGDGNTGELFF.

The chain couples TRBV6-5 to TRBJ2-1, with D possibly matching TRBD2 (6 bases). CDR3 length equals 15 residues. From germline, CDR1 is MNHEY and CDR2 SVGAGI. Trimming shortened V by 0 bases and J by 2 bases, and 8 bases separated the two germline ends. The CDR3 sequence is CASSYSASAYNEQFF. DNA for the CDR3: TGTGCCAGCAGTTACTCGGCTAGCGCCTACAATGAGCAGTTCTTC.

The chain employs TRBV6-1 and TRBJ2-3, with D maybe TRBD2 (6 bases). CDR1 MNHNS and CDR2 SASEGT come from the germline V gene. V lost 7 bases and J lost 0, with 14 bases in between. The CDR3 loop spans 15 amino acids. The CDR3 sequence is CASTGDPTSTDTQYF. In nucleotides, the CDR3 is TGTGCCAGCACGGGGGATCCTACTAGCACAGATACGCAGTATTTT.

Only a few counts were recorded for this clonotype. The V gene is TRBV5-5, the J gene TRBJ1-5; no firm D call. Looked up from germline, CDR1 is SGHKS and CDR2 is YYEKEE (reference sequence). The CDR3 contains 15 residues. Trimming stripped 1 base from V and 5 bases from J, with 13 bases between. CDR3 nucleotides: TGTGCCAGCAGCTTGTTATCTAGCCTAGATCAGCCCCAGCATTTT. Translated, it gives CASSLLSSLDQPQHF.